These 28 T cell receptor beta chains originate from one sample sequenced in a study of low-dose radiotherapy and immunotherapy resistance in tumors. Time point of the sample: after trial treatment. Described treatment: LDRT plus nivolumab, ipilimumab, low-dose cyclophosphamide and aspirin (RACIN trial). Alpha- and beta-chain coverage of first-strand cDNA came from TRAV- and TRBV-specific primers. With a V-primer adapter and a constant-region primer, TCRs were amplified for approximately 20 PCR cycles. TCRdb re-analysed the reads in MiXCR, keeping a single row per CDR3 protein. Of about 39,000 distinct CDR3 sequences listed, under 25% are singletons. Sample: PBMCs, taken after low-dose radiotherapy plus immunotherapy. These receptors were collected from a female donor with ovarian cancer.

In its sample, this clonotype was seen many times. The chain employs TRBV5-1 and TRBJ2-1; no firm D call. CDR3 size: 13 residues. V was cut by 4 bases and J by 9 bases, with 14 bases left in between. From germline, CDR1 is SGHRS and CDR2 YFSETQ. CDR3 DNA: TGCGCCAGCAGCAACGACGCTCAAGCTGAGCAGTTCTTC. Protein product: CASSNDAQAEQFF. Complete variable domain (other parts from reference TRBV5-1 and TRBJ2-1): KAGVTQTPRYLIKTRGQQVTLSCSPISGHRSVSWYQQTPGQGLQFLFEYFSETQRNKGNFPGRFSGRQFSNSRSEMNVSTLELGDSALYLCASSNDAQAEQFFGPGTRLTVL.

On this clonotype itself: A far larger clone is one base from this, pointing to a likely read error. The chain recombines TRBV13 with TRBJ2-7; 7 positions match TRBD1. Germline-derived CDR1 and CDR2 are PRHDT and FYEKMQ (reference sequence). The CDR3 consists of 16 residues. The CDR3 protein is CASSTPSGTVLYEQNF. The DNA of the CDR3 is TGTGCCAGCAGCACCCCATCCGGGACAGTGCTCTACGAGCAGAACTTC.

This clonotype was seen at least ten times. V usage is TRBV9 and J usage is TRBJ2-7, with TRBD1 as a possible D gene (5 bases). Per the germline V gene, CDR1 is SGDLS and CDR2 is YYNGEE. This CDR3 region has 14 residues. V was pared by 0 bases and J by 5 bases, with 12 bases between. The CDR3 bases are TGTGCCAGCAGCGTAGCCGGCAGGGAAGACGAGCAGTACTTC. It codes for CASSVAGREDEQYF.

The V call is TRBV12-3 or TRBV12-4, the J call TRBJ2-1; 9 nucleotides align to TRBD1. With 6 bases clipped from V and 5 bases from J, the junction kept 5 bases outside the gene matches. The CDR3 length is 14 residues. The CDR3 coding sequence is TGTGCCAGCAGCGACAGGGGGTTCGACAATGAGCAGTTCTTC. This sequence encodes CASSDRGFDNEQFF.

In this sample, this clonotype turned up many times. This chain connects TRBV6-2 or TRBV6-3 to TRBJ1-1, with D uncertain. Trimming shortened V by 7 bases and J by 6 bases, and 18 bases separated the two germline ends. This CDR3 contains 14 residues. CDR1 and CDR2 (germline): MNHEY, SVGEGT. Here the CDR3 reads CASTQGSLSAEAFF. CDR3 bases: TGTGCCAGCACCCAAGGGTCATTAAGCGCTGAAGCTTTCTTT.

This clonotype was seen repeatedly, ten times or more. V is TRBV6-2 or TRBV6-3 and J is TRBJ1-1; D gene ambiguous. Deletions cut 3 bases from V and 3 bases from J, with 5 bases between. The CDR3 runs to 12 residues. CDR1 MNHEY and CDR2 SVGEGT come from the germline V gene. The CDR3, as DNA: TGTGCCAGCAGTTATGGCTACACTGAAGCTTTCTTT. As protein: CASSYGYTEAFF.

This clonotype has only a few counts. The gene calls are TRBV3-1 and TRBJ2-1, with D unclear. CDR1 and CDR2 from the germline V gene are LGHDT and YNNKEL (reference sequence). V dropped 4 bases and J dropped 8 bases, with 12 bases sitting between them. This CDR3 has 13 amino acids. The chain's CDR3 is CASSREAWDEQFF. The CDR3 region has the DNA TGTGCCAGCAGCCGAGAGGCTTGGGATGAGCAGTTCTTC.

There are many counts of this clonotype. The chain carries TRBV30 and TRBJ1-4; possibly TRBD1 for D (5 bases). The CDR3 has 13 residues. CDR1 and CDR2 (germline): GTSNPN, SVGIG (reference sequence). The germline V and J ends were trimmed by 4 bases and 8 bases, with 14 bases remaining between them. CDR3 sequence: CAWTREVGEKLFF. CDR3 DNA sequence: TGTGCCTGGACCAGGGAGGTTGGAGAAAAACTGTTTTTT.

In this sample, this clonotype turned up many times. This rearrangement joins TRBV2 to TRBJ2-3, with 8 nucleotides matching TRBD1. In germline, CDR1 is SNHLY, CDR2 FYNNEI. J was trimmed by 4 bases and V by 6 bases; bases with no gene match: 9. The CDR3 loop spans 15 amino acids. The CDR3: CASRALGQVPDTQYF. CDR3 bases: TGTGCCAGCAGGGCCTTGGGACAGGTCCCAGATACGCAGTATTTT.

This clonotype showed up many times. The CDR3 is CASSLETGSYGYTF. The CDR3 DNA reads as TGTGCCAGCAGCTTAGAGACAGGGAGCTATGGCTACACCTTC. The chain links TRBV7-8 to TRBJ1-2; 7 nucleotides agree with TRBD1. Germline trimming cut 1 base from V and 4 bases from J; bases unmatched to any gene: 3. Germline V gene data show CDR1 as SGHVS and CDR2 as FQNEAQ. CDR3 length: 14 amino acids.

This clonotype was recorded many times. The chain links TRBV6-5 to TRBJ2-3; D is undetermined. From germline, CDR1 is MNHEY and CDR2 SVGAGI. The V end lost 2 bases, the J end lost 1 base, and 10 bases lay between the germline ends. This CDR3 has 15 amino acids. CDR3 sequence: CASSYGSLGTDTQYF. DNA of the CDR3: TGTGCCAGCAGTTACGGCAGCTTGGGCACAGATACGCAGTATTTT.

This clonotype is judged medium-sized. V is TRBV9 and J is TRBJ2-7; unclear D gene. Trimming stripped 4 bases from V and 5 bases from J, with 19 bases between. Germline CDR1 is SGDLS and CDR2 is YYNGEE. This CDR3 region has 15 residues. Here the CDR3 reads CASSKRAVGPDEQYF. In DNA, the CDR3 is TGTGCCAGCAGCAAACGGGCCGTCGGCCCCGACGAGCAGTACTTC.

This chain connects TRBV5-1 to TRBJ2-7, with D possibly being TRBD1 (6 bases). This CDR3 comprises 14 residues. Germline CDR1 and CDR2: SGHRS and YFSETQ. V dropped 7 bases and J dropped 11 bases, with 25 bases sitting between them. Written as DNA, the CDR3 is TGCGCCAGCTCCCGTGGGGGCGAGGCGTACGGGAAGTACTTC. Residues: CASSRGGEAYGKYF.

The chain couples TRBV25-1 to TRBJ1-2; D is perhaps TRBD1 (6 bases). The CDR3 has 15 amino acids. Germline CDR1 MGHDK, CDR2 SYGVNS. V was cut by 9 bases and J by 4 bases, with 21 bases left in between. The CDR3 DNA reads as TGTGCCAGACAAGGACAGACGGGAGTGGCCTATGGCTACACCTTC. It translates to CARQGQTGVAYGYTF.

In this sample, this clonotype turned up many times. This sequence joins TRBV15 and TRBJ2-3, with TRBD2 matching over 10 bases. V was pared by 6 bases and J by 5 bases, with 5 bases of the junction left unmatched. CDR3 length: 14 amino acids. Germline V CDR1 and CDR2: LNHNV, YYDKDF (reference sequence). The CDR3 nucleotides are TGTGCCACCAGTAGAAGCGGGAGGGGAGATACGCAGTATTTT. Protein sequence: CATSRSGRGDTQYF. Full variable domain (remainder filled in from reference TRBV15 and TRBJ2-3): DAMVIQNPRYQVTQFGKPVTLSCSQTLNHNVMYWYQQKSSQAPKLLFHYYDKDFNNEADTPDNFQSRRPNTSFCFLDIRSPGLGDTAMYLCATSRSGRGDTQYFGPGTRLTVL.

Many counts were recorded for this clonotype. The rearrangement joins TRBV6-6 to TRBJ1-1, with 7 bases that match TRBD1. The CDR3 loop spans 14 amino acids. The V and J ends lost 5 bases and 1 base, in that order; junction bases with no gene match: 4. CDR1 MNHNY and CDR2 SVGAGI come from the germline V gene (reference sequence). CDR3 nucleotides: TGTGCCAGCAGTACCACAGGGGCGAACACTGAAGCTTTCTTT. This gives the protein CASSTTGANTEAFF.

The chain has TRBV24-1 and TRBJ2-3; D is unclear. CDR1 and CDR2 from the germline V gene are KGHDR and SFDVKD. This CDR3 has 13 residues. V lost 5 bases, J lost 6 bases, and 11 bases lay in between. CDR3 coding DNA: TGTGCCACCAGTGTCCCAGGATCGGATACGCAGTATTTT. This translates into CATSVPGSDTQYF.

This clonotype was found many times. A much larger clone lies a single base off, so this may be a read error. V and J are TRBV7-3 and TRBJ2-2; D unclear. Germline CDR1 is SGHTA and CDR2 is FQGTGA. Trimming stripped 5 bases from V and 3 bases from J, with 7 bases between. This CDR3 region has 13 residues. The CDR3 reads CASSARHTGELFF. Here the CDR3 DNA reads TGTGCCAGCAGCGCCAGGCACACCGGGGAGCTGTTTTTT.

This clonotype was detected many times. CDR3 sequence: CASSWGNQPQHF. The CDR3 bases are TGTGCCAGCAGTTGGGGCAATCAGCCCCAGCATTTT. V usage is TRBV6-6 and J usage is TRBJ1-5, with D uncertain. The V end lost 4 bases, the J end lost 2 bases, and 3 bases lay between the germline ends. Germline values: CDR1 MNHNY, CDR2 SVGAGI (reference sequence). The CDR3 contains 12 residues.

The CDR3 coding sequence is TGCGCCAGCGGGTCCTGCTCCTACAATGAGCAGTTCTTC. Protein sequence: CASGSCSYNEQFF. This chain connects TRBV10-1 to TRBJ2-1; no clear D. The CDR3 contains 13 residues. Germline lookup yields CDR1 WNHNN and CDR2 SYGVQD (reference sequence). V shed 8 bases and J shed 0 bases, with 8 bases lying between them.

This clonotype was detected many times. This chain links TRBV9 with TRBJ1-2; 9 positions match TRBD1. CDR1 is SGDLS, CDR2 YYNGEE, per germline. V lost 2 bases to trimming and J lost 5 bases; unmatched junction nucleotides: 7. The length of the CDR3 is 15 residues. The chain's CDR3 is CASSVQGQGVYGYTF. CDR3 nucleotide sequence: TGTGCCAGCAGCGTCCAGGGACAGGGAGTTTATGGCTACACCTTC.

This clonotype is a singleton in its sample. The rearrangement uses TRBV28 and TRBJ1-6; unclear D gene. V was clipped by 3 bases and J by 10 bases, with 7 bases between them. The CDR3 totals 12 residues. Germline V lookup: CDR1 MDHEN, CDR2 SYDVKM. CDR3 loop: CASSLVRSPLHF. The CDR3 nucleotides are TGTGCCAGCAGTTTGGTGAGGTCACCCCTCCACTTT. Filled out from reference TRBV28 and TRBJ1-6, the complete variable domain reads DVKVTQSSRYLVKRTGEKVFLECVQDMDHENMFWYRQDPGLGLRLIYFSYDVKMKEKGDIPEGYSVSREKKERFSLILESASTNQTSMYLCASSLVRSPLHFGNGTRLTVT.

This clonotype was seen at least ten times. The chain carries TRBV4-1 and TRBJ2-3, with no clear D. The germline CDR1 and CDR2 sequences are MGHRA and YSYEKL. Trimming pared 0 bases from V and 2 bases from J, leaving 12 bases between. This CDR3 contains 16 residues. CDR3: CASSQELAIPTDTQYF. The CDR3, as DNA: TGCGCCAGCAGCCAAGAGTTGGCCATCCCCACAGATACGCAGTATTTT.

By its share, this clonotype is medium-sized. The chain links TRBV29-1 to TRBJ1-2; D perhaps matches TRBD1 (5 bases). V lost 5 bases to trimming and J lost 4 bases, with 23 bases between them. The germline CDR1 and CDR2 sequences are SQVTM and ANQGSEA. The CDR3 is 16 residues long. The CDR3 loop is CSVWGTVGGMSYGYTF. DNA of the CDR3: TGCAGCGTTTGGGGGACGGTTGGGGGGATGAGCTATGGCTACACCTTC.

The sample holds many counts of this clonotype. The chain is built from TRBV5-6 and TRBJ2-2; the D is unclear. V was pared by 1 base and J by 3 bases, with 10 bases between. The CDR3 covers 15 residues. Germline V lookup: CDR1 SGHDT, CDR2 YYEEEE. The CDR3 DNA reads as TGTGCCAGCAGCTTGATAGCCCAGGACACCGGGGAGCTGTTTTTT. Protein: CASSLIAQDTGELFF.

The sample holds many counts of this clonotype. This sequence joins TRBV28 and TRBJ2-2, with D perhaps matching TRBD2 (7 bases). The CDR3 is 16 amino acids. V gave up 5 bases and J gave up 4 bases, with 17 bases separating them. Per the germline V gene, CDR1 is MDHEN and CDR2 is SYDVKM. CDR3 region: CASSPGGGSTTGELFF. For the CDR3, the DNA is TGTGCCAGCAGTCCTGGGGGCGGGAGCACCACCGGGGAGCTGTTTTTT.

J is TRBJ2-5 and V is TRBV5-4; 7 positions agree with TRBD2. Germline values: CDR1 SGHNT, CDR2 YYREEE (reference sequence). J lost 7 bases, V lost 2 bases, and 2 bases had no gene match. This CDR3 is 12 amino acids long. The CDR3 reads CASSFGGGTQYF. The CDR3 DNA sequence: TGTGCCAGCAGCTTTGGGGGGGGGACCCAGTACTTC.

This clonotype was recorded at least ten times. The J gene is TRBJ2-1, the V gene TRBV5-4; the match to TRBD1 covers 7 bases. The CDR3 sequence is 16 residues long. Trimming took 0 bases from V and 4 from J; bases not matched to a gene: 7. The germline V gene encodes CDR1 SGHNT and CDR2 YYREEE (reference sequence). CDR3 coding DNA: TGTGCCAGCAGCTTGGGGAAGACAGGGTATTACAATGAGCAGTTCTTC. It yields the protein CASSLGKTGYYNEQFF.